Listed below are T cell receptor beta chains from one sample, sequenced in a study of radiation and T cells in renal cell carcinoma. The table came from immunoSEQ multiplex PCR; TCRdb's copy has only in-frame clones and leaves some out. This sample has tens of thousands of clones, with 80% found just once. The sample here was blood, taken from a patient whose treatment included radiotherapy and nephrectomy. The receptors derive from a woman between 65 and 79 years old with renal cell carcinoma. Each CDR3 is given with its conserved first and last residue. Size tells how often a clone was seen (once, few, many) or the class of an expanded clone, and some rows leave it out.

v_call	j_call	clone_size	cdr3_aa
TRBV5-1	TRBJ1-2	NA	CASSSGTLREPDYGYTF
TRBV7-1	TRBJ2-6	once	CASSFLVTRTKSGQRPAF
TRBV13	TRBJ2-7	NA	CASSWTAHEQYF
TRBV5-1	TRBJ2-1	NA	CASSFATYNEQFF
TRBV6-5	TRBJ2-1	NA	CASNRGANAYNEQFF
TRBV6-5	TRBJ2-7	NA	CASSYDRDYEQYF
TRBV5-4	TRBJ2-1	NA	CASSLRSGGGRAYNEQFF
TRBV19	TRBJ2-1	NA	CASSIWGNEQFF
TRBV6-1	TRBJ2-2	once	CASAVQGVPGELFF
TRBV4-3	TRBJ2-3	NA	CASSQGWREGLYGTDTQYF
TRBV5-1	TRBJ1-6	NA	CASSLAGRAGNSPLHF
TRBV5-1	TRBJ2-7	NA	CASSRLAGAGDEQYF
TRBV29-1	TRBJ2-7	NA	CSVGGLSAYEQYF